Listed here are 9 T cell receptor beta chains from one sample, sequenced in a study of early T cells in non-severe SARS-CoV-2 infection. TCRdb re-analysed the 5' RACE reads in MiXCR, keeping a single row per CDR3 protein. The table has 25,000 to 35,000 distinct CDR3 sequences, 5.5% to 7% seen once. Input material: whole blood. The receptors derive from an adult who was a healthcare worker with PCR-confirmed SARS-CoV-2 infection or an uninfected control (not recorded which).

This clonotype was detected ten times or more. The chain has TRBV18 and TRBJ2-7; no clear D gene. The CDR3 runs 14 residues. From germline, CDR1 is KGHSH and CDR2 LQKENI. Trimming shortened V by 1 base and J by 6 bases, and 13 bases separated the two germline ends. The CDR3 region has the DNA TGTGCCAGCTCACCACGAGCCGACCTGGGCGAGCAGTACTTC. It is translated as CASSPRADLGEQYF.

This clonotype was seen at least ten times. The chain has TRBV7-8 and TRBJ2-7; 7 nucleotides match TRBD1. Germline V gene lookup returns CDR1 SGHVS and CDR2 FQNEAQ. The V and J ends lost 3 bases and 5 bases, in that order; junction bases with no gene match: 10. The CDR3 has 15 amino acids. The CDR3 DNA follows: TGTGCCAGCAGCTTGTACCGACAGGGAGACCACGAGCAGTACTTC. This translates into CASSLYRQGDHEQYF.

This clonotype was seen more than once but under ten times. The V gene is TRBV7-9, the J gene TRBJ1-3; TRBD1 agrees at 10 bases. Germline V gene lookup returns CDR1 SEHNR and CDR2 FQNEAQ (reference sequence). Trimming removed 2 bases from V and 8 bases from J; junction bases left unmatched: 6. CDR3 length equals 15 residues. The CDR3 DNA reads TGTGCCAGCAGCTTATACGGGACAGGGGAGGACACCATATATTTT. This sequence encodes CASSLYGTGEDTIYF.

In this sample, this clonotype turned up many times. The J gene is TRBJ2-7, the V gene TRBV11-2, with 9 bases identical to TRBD1. With 4 bases clipped from V and 4 bases from J, the junction kept 14 bases outside the gene matches. The CDR3 length is 17 residues. Per the germline V gene, CDR1 is SGHAT and CDR2 is FQNNGV. This CDR3 is CASSSDGTGPITYEQYF. CDR3 sequence (DNA): TGTGCCAGCAGCTCGGACGGGACAGGGCCAATTACGTACGAGCAGTACTTC. Full variable domain (rest looked up from reference TRBV11-2 and TRBJ2-7): EAGVAQSPRYKIIEKRQSVAFWCNPISGHATLYWYQQILGQGPKLLIQFQNNGVVDDSQLPKDRFSAERLKGVDSTLKIQPAKLEDSAVYLCASSSDGTGPITYEQYFGPGTRLTVT.

This clonotype has at least ten counts. This chain connects TRBV20-1 to TRBJ2-2; 8 nucleotides align to TRBD1. J was trimmed by 0 bases and V by 3 bases; bases with no gene match: 3. This CDR3 is 15 amino acids long. The germline V gene has CDR1 DFQATT and CDR2 SNEGSKA (reference sequence). Here the CDR3 reads CSASKQGANTGELFF. In nucleotides, the CDR3 is TGCAGTGCTAGTAAACAGGGGGCGAACACCGGGGAGCTGTTTTTT.

The sample holds many counts of this clonotype. The chain recombines TRBV7-3 with TRBJ1-1; weak D call: TRBD1 (5 bases). The CDR3 spans 14 residues. Germline CDR1 SGHTA, CDR2 FQGTGA. V lost 5 bases and J 1 base, leaving 11 bases between the germline ends. Written as DNA, the CDR3 is TGTGCCAGCAGCACGGACAACGCGAACACTGAAGCTTTCTTT. It translates to CASSTDNANTEAFF.

This clonotype has only a few counts. The rearrangement joins TRBV5-1 to TRBJ2-2, with TRBD2 as a possible D gene (7 bases). Trimming shortened V by 4 bases and J by 4 bases, and 14 bases separated the two germline ends. Germline V gives CDR1 SGHRS, CDR2 YFSETQ. The CDR3 is 15 amino acids. This CDR3 reads CASSTGGRGTGELFF. The CDR3, as DNA: TGCGCCAGCAGCACGGGGGGCAGGGGCACCGGGGAGCTGTTTTTT.

This clonotype was seen at least ten times. The chain has TRBV6-1 and TRBJ2-7; no reliable D call. The germline V gene encodes CDR1 MNHNS and CDR2 SASEGT. Trimming left V 1 base short and J 0 bases short, with 10 bases between. The CDR3 covers 15 residues. CDR3 in DNA: TGTGCCAGCAGTGAAGAGAGCGCCCCCTCCTACGAGCAGTACTTC. This codes for CASSEESAPSYEQYF.

This clonotype was counted many times. CDR3 residues: CASGVTVPEAFF. CDR3 DNA sequence: TGTGCCAGCGGCGTCACAGTCCCTGAAGCTTTCTTT. The chain is built from TRBV28 and TRBJ1-1, with unresolved D. CDR1 is MDHEN and CDR2 is SYDVKM in the germline V gene. The V and J ends lost 8 bases and 6 bases respectively, with 13 bases between them. CDR3 length: 12 residues.